The 23 T cell receptor beta chains below were found in one sample sequenced in a study of blood T cell dynamics during melanoma immunotherapy. Sequenced by immunoSEQ multiplex PCR; TCRdb stores in-frame clones only, minus some. The sample includes 3,500 to 5,000 clones, around nine tenths seen only once; the top ten take about 4.6%. The time point: week 3, after first cycle of checkpoint inhibitor. The material was blood, obtained from a patient treated with checkpoint blockade. Every receptor here comes from a human donor with melanoma.

This clone has only a few counts. This chain uses TRBV7-8 with TRBJ2-3, with 9 nucleotides matching TRBD2. Germline loops: CDR1 SGHVS, CDR2 FQNEAQ. V dropped 1 base and J dropped 6; count of bases not matched to a gene: 5. The CDR3 covers 15 residues. CDR3 residues: CASSLVRLAADTQYF. The CDR3 DNA follows: TGTGCCAGCAGCTTAGTCCGACTAGCGGCTGATACGCAGTATTTT.

The rearrangement links TRBV28 to TRBJ2-5; 7 positions agree with TRBD2. The germline V gene encodes CDR1 MDHEN and CDR2 SYDVKM. This CDR3 has 14 residues. With V trimmed by 4 bases and J by 8 bases, 10 bases remained unmatched. The CDR3 DNA is TGTGCCAGCAGTTACGGGGCTAGCGGTCAAACCCAGTACTTC. Protein sequence: CASSYGASGQTQYF.

The V call is TRBV14, the J call TRBJ2-5; tentatively, D is TRBD1 (6 bases). Trimming pared 4 bases from V and 5 bases from J, leaving 17 bases between. The CDR3 runs 15 residues. From germline, CDR1 is SGHDN and CDR2 FVKESK. CDR3 protein: CASSRTRGTWETQYF. As DNA, the CDR3 is TGTGCCAGCAGCCGGACCAGGGGTACTTGGGAGACCCAGTACTTC.

This chain joins TRBV30 and TRBJ1-2; D is possibly TRBD1 (5 bases). There are 13 residues in the CDR3. CDR1 and CDR2 from the germline V gene are GTSNPN and SVGIG (reference sequence). V lost 3 bases and J lost 5, with 13 bases in between. Written as DNA, the CDR3 is TGTGCCTGGAGCGGGGGAAGTGGGTATGGCTACACCTTC. Its translation is CAWSGGSGYGYTF. The whole variable domain, remainder taken from reference TRBV30 and TRBJ1-2, is SQTIHQWPATLVQPVGSPLSLECTVEGTSNPNLYWYRQAAGRGLQLLFYSVGIGQISSEVPQNLSASRPQDRQFILSSKKLLLSDSGFYLCAWSGGSGYGYTFGSGTRLTVV.

The chain joins TRBV6-1 to TRBJ1-5; 7 bases are a match to TRBD1. The CDR3 loop spans 14 amino acids. Trimming took 7 bases from V and 4 from J; bases not matched to a gene: 7. CDR1 and CDR2 (germline): MNHNS, SASEGT. CDR3 residues: CASTLDRVNQPQHF. CDR3 nucleotides: TGTGCCAGCACTTTAGACAGGGTTAATCAGCCCCAGCATTTT.

The rearrangement links TRBV6-5 to TRBJ2-3; perhaps TRBD2 as D (7 bases). The germline gives CDR1 MNHEY, CDR2 SVGAGI. V lost 1 base and J 4 bases, leaving 15 bases between the germline ends. There are 16 residues in the CDR3. This CDR3 is CASSYFISGGPDTQYF. CDR3 DNA: TGTGCCAGCAGTTACTTTATATCGGGGGGCCCAGATACGCAGTATTTT.

The chain joins TRBV7-2 to TRBJ1-2; 11 positions agree with TRBD1. Germline assignment: CDR1 SGHTA and CDR2 FQGNSA. The CDR3 consists of 13 residues. Trimming took 5 bases from V and 8 from J; bases not matched to a gene: 4. The CDR3 nucleotides are TGTGCCAGCAGCCCGGACAGGGGGCACGGCTACACCTTC. Encoded protein: CASSPDRGHGYTF.

The count of this clone is one. This rearrangement joins TRBV9 to TRBJ1-1; 8 bases are a match to TRBD1. V trimming: 3 bases; J trimming: 0 bases; junction bases outside the gene matches: 19. CDR1 and CDR2 from the germline V gene are SGDLS and YYNGEE. The CDR3 contains 20 residues. CDR3 in DNA: TGTGCCAGCAGCGCCGAAGGTCGACTCGGGACAGGAACCCTGAACACTGAAGCTTTCTTT. Translating gives CASSAEGRLGTGTLNTEAFF.

The genes are TRBV21-1 and TRBJ1-5. TRBV21-1 is marked as a pseudogene. This CDR3 spans 16 amino acids. This CDR3 reads CASSQPQRAFDQPQHF. The CDR3 nucleotides read TGTGCCAGCAGCCAGCCGCAGAGAGCATTCGACCAGCCCCAGCATTTT.

The chain uses TRBV7-2 and TRBJ1-2; TRBD1 is a possible D gene (5 bases). The CDR3 contains 15 residues. V was clipped by 1 base and J by 4 bases, with 13 bases between them. Germline V lookup: CDR1 SGHTA, CDR2 FQGNSA. In DNA, the CDR3 is TGTGCCAGCAGCTTAGAGTCTGGGACCCTCTATGGCTACACCTTC. It encodes CASSLESGTLYGYTF.

This sequence joins TRBV5-1 and TRBJ1-2; TRBD1 agrees at 10 bases. The germline CDR1 and CDR2 sequences are SGHRS and YFSETQ. The CDR3 has 15 residues. J lost 6 bases, V lost 2 bases, and 7 bases had no gene match. For the CDR3, the DNA is TGCGCCAGCAGCTTAACGACAGGGGGCGCGGATGGCTACACCTTC. It codes for CASSLTTGGADGYTF.

This rearrangement joins TRBV4-2 to TRBJ2-2; 11 positions agree with TRBD2. Looked up from germline, CDR1 is LGHNA and CDR2 is YNFKEQ. Germline trimming cut 4 bases from V and 1 base from J; bases unmatched to any gene: 5. This CDR3 comprises 17 residues. CDR3 residues: CASSPAGLAGNTGELFF. The CDR3 bases are TGTGCCAGCAGCCCAGCAGGACTAGCGGGGAACACCGGGGAGCTGTTTTTT.

The chain employs TRBV6-1 and TRBJ2-7; no reliable D call. Germline lookup yields CDR1 MNHNS and CDR2 SASEGT. This CDR3 comprises 13 residues. V lost 2 bases and J 0 bases, leaving 5 bases between the germline ends. For the CDR3, the DNA is TGTGCCAGCAGTGAACAGAACTCCTACGAGCAGTACTTC. It translates to CASSEQNSYEQYF.

V gene TRBV5-6 combines with J gene TRBJ1-4; D possibly corresponds to TRBD1 (6 bases). Germline CDR1 and CDR2: SGHDT and YYEEEE. V lost 0 bases and J lost 4, with 13 bases in between. This CDR3 is built from 16 residues. CDR3 nucleotide sequence: TGTGCCAGCAGCTTGGTCGGCCAGGGGAATAATGAAAAACTGTTTTTT. Its protein product is CASSLVGQGNNEKLFF.

This clone has just one count. This chain connects TRBV6-6 to TRBJ1-1; D not certain. Germline V gives CDR1 MNHNY, CDR2 SVGAGI (reference sequence). The CDR3 loop spans 15 amino acids. The V end lost 5 bases, the J end lost 5 bases, and 18 bases lay between the germline ends. The CDR3 DNA follows: TGTGCCAGCAGTAACGGCGGCAGTGAGGATACTGAAGCTTTCTTT. Its protein is CASSNGGSEDTEAFF.

The chain has TRBV18 and TRBJ1-2; no clear D. The CDR3 is made up of 14 amino acids. V was clipped by 7 bases and J by 4 bases, with 16 bases between them. CDR1 is KGHSH and CDR2 is LQKENI in the germline V gene. The CDR3 spells CASLGGVFGYGYTF. The CDR3 bases are TGTGCCAGCTTAGGCGGGGTTTTTGGCTATGGCTACACCTTC.

The J gene is TRBJ1-3, the V gene TRBV6-5; D ambiguous. Deletions cut 6 bases from V and 0 bases from J, with 12 bases between. This CDR3 is built from 15 residues. Germline V gene data show CDR1 as MNHEY and CDR2 as SVGAGI. The DNA of the CDR3 is TGTGCCAGCAGACGAGAATCCCACTCTGGAAACACCATATATTTT. Residues: CASRRESHSGNTIYF.

The chain joins TRBV7-8 to TRBJ2-7; TRBD1 matches 8 bases. V lost 2 bases, J lost 5 bases, and 11 bases stayed unmatched. Per germline, CDR1 SGHVS and CDR2 FQNEAQ. The CDR3 has 16 amino acids. The DNA for the CDR3 is TGTGCCAGCAGCTTACTCCGGACAGGGATGCGCAACGAGCAGTACTTC. Translated: CASSLLRTGMRNEQYF.

The chain couples TRBV27 to TRBJ2-6; D ambiguous. With 6 bases removed from V and 0 bases from J, the gap between germline ends came to 6 bases. The CDR3 loop spans 14 amino acids. The germline V gene has CDR1 MNHEY and CDR2 SMNVEV (reference sequence). This chain's CDR3 is CASSPLSGANVLTF. CDR3 sequence (DNA): TGTGCCAGCAGCCCTCTCTCTGGGGCCAACGTCCTGACTTTC.

V usage is TRBV2 and J usage is TRBJ1-6; D remains ambiguous. This CDR3 spans 17 amino acids. Trimming removed 0 bases from V and 0 bases from J, with 9 bases in between. CDR1 is SNHLY and CDR2 is FYNNEI in the germline V gene. DNA of the CDR3: TGTGCCAGCAGTGAAGCCCATCAGAGCTCCTATAATTCACCCCTCCACTTT. This codes for CASSEAHQSSYNSPLHF.

This clone came up a few times. The CDR3 DNA follows: TGTGCCAGCAGCTTGGAGGATTCTGGCTACACCTTC. Its protein product is CASSLEDSGYTF. This chain uses TRBV5-4 with TRBJ1-2, with D uncertain. Germline V gene lookup returns CDR1 SGHNT and CDR2 YYREEE (reference sequence). V was pared by 0 bases and J by 7 bases, with 7 bases between. The CDR3 consists of 12 residues.

The chain combines TRBV28 with TRBJ2-7; 7 bases agree with TRBD2. The ends lost 5 bases at V and 2 bases at J; junction bases unmatched: 9. The CDR3 is 15 residues long. Germline V lookup: CDR1 MDHEN, CDR2 SYDVKM. The CDR3 sequence is CASSPGGAGPYEQYF. CDR3 sequence (DNA): TGTGCCAGCAGTCCGGGGGGAGCCGGGCCCTACGAGCAGTACTTC.

This chain's CDR3 is CASSLGDTQYF. The CDR3 region has the DNA TGCGCCAGCAGCTTGGGGGATACGCAGTATTTT. The V gene is TRBV5-1, the J gene TRBJ2-3; the D is unclear. This CDR3 spans 11 amino acids. Germline loops: CDR1 SGHRS, CDR2 YFSETQ. V lost 0 bases and J 6 bases, leaving 2 bases between the germline ends.